Each of the 18 T cell receptor beta chains below was sequenced from the same sample in a study of T cells in Graves' hyperthyroidism and ophthalmopathy (dated by TCRdb to the late 2010s). Libraries were made using multiplex PCR. Sequenced on an Illumina HiSeq 2000. The TCR beta CDR3 regions were amplified from the RNA transcripts. The first round of RT-PCR for the TCR CDR3 was performed with the HTBI primer set and the Qiagen OneStep RT-PCR kit. TCRdb ran its own pipeline on the public reads, namely fastp trimming at Q25 and MiXCR clone calling, and kept in-frame beta chains. Rows with a matching CDR3 protein are joined into one entry that keeps the most common DNA and genes. In all, the sample holds some 350,000 distinct CDR3 sequences, and roughly 15% of those were seen once. The leading ten clones occupy roughly a fifth of the sample. Sequenced: blood. Receptor source: a woman aged 60-75 years with Graves' ophthalmopathy.

This clonotype was seen more than once but under ten times. The genes are TRBV28 and TRBJ1-5; no definite D call. The CDR3 totals 14 residues. CDR1 is MDHEN and CDR2 is SYDVKM in the germline V gene. Trimming stripped 1 base from V and 6 bases from J, with 10 bases between. In DNA, the CDR3 is TGTGCCAGCAGTTTATCTTACGAGGCTCAGCCCCAGCATTTT. Its translation is CASSLSYEAQPQHF.

This clonotype was found a few times. The chain couples TRBV4-1 to TRBJ2-4; tentatively, D is TRBD1 (5 bases). CDR1 is MGHRA, CDR2 YSYEKL, per germline. CDR3 length: 17 residues. V was shortened by 2 bases and J by 2 bases, with 16 bases between the two germline ends. CDR3 nucleotide sequence: TGCGCCAGCAGCCAACCGCAGGCAGGGCGGACCAAAAACATTCAGTACTTC. This sequence encodes CASSQPQAGRTKNIQYF.

This clonotype occurred a few times. J is TRBJ1-2 and V is TRBV12-3 or TRBV12-4; a possible D gene is TRBD1 (6 bases). This CDR3 spans 14 amino acids. V was shortened by 4 bases and J by 4 bases, with 13 bases between the two germline ends. The CDR3 bases are TGTGCCAGCAGTTCGGGGGGCTTCGGCTATGGCTACACCTTC. It encodes CASSSGGFGYGYTF.

This clonotype has only a few counts. The J gene is TRBJ2-5, the V gene TRBV5-1, with D unresolved. Per the germline V gene, CDR1 is SGHRS and CDR2 is YFSETQ. The ends were cut back, 0 bases at V and 2 bases at J, with 8 bases in the middle. The CDR3 is made up of 14 amino acids. The CDR3: CASSLGLKQETQYF. The CDR3 nucleotides read TGCGCCAGCAGCTTGGGGCTGAAACAAGAGACCCAGTACTTC.

This clonotype was recorded at least ten times. This rearrangement joins TRBV28 to TRBJ2-3, with D unclear. Trimming took 5 bases from V and 2 from J, leaving 5 bases between them. From germline, CDR1 is MDHEN and CDR2 SYDVKM. CDR3 length: 12 amino acids. The CDR3 region is CASSTYTDTQYF. The CDR3 bases are TGTGCCAGCAGTACATACACAGATACGCAGTATTTT.

There are a few counts of this clonotype. This rearrangement joins TRBV20-1 to TRBJ2-5; 14 bases agree with TRBD2. The CDR3 totals 13 residues. Germline V CDR1 and CDR2: DFQATT, SNEGSKA (reference sequence). After removal of 5 bases from V and 4 bases from J, the junction contained 0 bases not matched to a gene. CDR3 sequence reads: CSAGLAGGETQYF. The CDR3 DNA sequence: TGCAGTGCTGGACTAGCGGGAGGAGAGACCCAGTACTTC.

Details on this clonotype: Possible read error: a much larger clone is one base away. The V and J genes are TRBV20-1 and TRBJ2-1, with D possibly being TRBD2 (6 bases). The assigned J gene may be wrong: the sequence end matches TRBJ2-7 better. The CDR3 sequence is 15 residues long. Germline-derived CDR1 and CDR2 are DFQATT and SNEGSKA (reference sequence). The CDR3 loop reads CSAGDSRTSYNEQYF. The DNA for the CDR3 is TGCAGTGCTGGGGACTCCCGAACCTCCTACAATGAGCAGTACTTC.

This clonotype was seen ten or more times. The rearrangement links TRBV30 to TRBJ2-3; D is uncertain. CDR1 and CDR2 (germline): GTSNPN, SVGIG (reference sequence). Trimming cost V 0 bases and J 1 base, with 11 bases left between them. CDR3 length equals 15 residues. CDR3: CAWSVGIVRTDTQYF. The CDR3 nucleotides are TGTGCCTGGAGTGTAGGGATTGTACGCACAGATACGCAGTATTTT.

This clonotype has more than one count but fewer than ten. The chain uses TRBV28 and TRBJ2-7, with D tentatively TRBD1 or TRBD2 (5 bases each). V was clipped by 6 bases and J by 2 bases, with 14 bases between them. The CDR3 runs 14 residues. CDR1 is MDHEN and CDR2 is SYDVKM in the germline V gene. The CDR3 DNA follows: TGTGCCAGCAGCACCGGGACGGACCCCTACGAGCAGTACTTC. Its protein product is CASSTGTDPYEQYF.

The genes are TRBV24-1 and TRBJ2-7; a weak D match, TRBD2 (6 bases). Trimming pared 5 bases from V and 5 bases from J, leaving 18 bases between. Germline CDR1 is KGHDR and CDR2 is SFDVKD. The CDR3 covers 15 residues. Here the CDR3 DNA reads TGTGCCACCAGTGCCTCCGACACGGGGGTCAACGAGCAGTACTTC. Its protein is CATSASDTGVNEQYF.

The chain employs TRBV19 and TRBJ2-3; D gene uncertain. V lost 4 bases, J lost 2 bases, and 19 bases lay in between. This CDR3 has 17 residues. CDR1 is LNHDA, CDR2 SQIVND, per germline (reference sequence). As DNA, the CDR3 is TGTGCCAGTAGTAGTTTGTACGGGCAAGAGTTCACAGATACGCAGTATTTT. Protein sequence: CASSSLYGQEFTDTQYF.

This clonotype came up many times. This chain joins TRBV12-3 or TRBV12-4 and TRBJ2-3, with 10 bases aligning to TRBD2. This CDR3 has 18 amino acids. J was trimmed by 4 bases and V by 7 bases; bases with no gene match: 17. Written as DNA, the CDR3 is TGTGCCAGCATCCCAGGAGGGCTAGCGGGAGATGTGGCAGATACGCAGTATTTT. Its translation is CASIPGGLAGDVADTQYF.

This clonotype was found many times. The DNA of the CDR3 is TGCAGTGCCCATAGAGGACTAGCGGGAGTTGGGGAGACCCAGTACTTC. This codes for CSAHRGLAGVGETQYF. J is TRBJ2-5 and V is TRBV20-1, with 13 nucleotides matching TRBD2. The ends lost 6 bases at V and 5 bases at J; junction bases unmatched: 12. Germline V gene lookup returns CDR1 DFQATT and CDR2 SNEGSKA (reference sequence). CDR3 size: 16 residues.

V is TRBV27 and J is TRBJ1-1; 7 nucleotides match TRBD1. V dropped 6 bases and J dropped 5; count of bases not matched to a gene: 9. CDR3 length: 14 amino acids. CDR1 is MNHEY and CDR2 is SMNVEV in the germline V gene (reference sequence). As DNA, the CDR3 is TGTGCCAGCAGCCATAGGGGGCGGGGGACTGAAGCTTTCTTT. As protein: CASSHRGRGTEAFF.

This rearrangement joins TRBV7-6 to TRBJ2-1, with 7 nucleotides matching TRBD1. Germline loops: CDR1 SGHVS, CDR2 FNYEAQ. The CDR3 is 14 residues long. The J segment lost 9 bases and the V segment lost 5 bases, leaving 10 bases of the junction unmatched. The CDR3, as DNA: TGTGCCAGCAGCCCTAGGGGGCGGTCGCCTGAGCAGTTCTTC. Its translation: CASSPRGRSPEQFF.

The chain employs TRBV19 and TRBJ2-1, with D perhaps TRBD1 or TRBD2 (5 bases each). Trimming took off 7 bases at V and 10 bases at J, with 23 bases between the two ends. Germline V CDR1 and CDR2: LNHDA, SQIVND (reference sequence). CDR3 length: 15 amino acids. CDR3 DNA: TGTGCCAGTAAGGAGGACGGGACCTTCTTGGTGGAGCAGTTCTTC. Protein: CASKEDGTFLVEQFF.

This clonotype was observed at least ten times. The rearrangement links TRBV4-2 to TRBJ2-3; the match to TRBD2 covers 9 bases. Per the germline V gene, CDR1 is LGHNA and CDR2 is YNFKEQ. With V trimmed by 5 bases and J by 1 base, 7 bases remained unmatched. The length of the CDR3 is 16 residues. CDR3 residues: CASSNLAGEGTDTQYF. For the CDR3, the DNA is TGTGCCAGCAGCAACTTAGCGGGAGAAGGCACAGATACGCAGTATTTT.

This clonotype was detected many times. The gene calls are TRBV20-1 and TRBJ2-1, with 8 bases fitting TRBD2. Per germline, CDR1 DFQATT and CDR2 SNEGSKA (reference sequence). This CDR3 is 14 amino acids long. The trim removed 3 bases at V and 8 bases at J, leaving 9 bases unmatched. In nucleotides, the CDR3 is TGCAGTGCTAGTCGGGAGGGCCGTGGGGATGAGCAGTTCTTC. Translating it yields CSASREGRGDEQFF.